This T cell receptor beta chain was sequenced in a study of OX40 agonist ivuxolimab in advanced cancers. Overall study: At 65% to 85% male, the cohort had a mean age of 60 years, ranging from about 20 to 80. General study findings and limits: There was clonal expansion of CD4+ and CD8+ blood T cells by week 6 at 0.1 to 3.0 mg/kg.

Turning to this clone: No antigen is known for it.

Repertoires were generated with immunoSEQ multiplex PCR, while TCRdb's copy carries only in-frame clones and drops some. The table shows about 63,000 clones, with roughly nine tenths occurring only once. Unmatched junction bases numbered 10, after V lost 6 bases and J lost 3 bases. From germline, CDR1 is SGHTA and CDR2 FQGTGA. The CDR3 has 16 residues. Drawing of blood for sampling happened at baseline, at cycle 4 day 1, and at cycle 7 day 1. Sequencing was performed on CD4+ or CD8+ T cells sorted from blood, taken in a trial of the OX40 agonist ivuxolimab. This TCR was sampled from an adult with an advanced solid tumor such as melanoma, head and neck, liver or kidney cancer. This sequence joins TRBV7-3 and TRBJ2-3; 9 positions match TRBD2. CDR3 nucleotides: TGTGCCAGCAGTTTTGGTGTTAGCGGGGGAACAGATACGCAGTATTTT. Encoded protein: CASSFGVSGGTDTQYF.